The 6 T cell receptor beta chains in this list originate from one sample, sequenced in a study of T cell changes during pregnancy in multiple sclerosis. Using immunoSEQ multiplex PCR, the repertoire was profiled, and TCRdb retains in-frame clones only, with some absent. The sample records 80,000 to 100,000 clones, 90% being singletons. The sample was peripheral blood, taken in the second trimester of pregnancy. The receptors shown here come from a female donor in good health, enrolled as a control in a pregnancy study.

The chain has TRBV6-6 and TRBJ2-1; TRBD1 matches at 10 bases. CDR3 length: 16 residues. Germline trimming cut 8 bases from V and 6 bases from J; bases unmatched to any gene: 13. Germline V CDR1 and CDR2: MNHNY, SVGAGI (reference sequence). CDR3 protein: CASGKTTGGFSNEQFF. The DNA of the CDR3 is TGTGCCAGCGGTAAGACGACAGGGGGCTTTTCCAATGAGCAGTTCTTC.

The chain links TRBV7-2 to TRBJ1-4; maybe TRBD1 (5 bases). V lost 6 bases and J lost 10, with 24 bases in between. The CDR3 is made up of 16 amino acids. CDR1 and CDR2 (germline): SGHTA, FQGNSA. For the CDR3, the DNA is TGTGCCAGCAGAGGAGAGGAGGGGCGGATTCGAGGAAAACTGTTTTTT. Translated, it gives CASRGEEGRIRGKLFF.

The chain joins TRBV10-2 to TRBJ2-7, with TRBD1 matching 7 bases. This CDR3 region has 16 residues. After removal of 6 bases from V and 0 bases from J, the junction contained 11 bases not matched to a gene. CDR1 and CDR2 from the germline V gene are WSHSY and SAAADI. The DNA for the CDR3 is TGCGCCAGCAGCAAAGACGGACAGGATCCCTCCTACGAGCAGTACTTC. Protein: CASSKDGQDPSYEQYF.

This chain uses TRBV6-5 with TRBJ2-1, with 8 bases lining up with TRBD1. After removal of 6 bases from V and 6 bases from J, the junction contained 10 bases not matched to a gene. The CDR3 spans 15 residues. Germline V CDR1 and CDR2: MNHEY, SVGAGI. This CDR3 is CASRKDRALGNEQFF. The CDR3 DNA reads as TGTGCCAGCAGGAAGGACAGGGCCCTAGGCAATGAGCAGTTCTTC.

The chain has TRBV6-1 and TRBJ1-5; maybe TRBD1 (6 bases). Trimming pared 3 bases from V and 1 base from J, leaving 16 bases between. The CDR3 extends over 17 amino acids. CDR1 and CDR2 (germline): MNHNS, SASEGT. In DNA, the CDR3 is TGTGCCAGCAGTGACCGGACAGCAGGAATCAGCAATCAGCCCCAGCATTTT. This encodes CASSDRTAGISNQPQHF.

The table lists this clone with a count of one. In DNA, the CDR3 is TGTGCCAGCTCACCACCACAGGGGGCCCAACACACAGATACGCAGTATTTT. This codes for CASSPPQGAQHTDTQYF. The chain employs TRBV18 and TRBJ2-3, with 9 positions matching TRBD1. The CDR3 sequence is 17 residues long. V was clipped by 0 bases and J by 2 bases; unmatched bases: 6. The germline V gene has CDR1 KGHSH and CDR2 LQKENI.